This entry lists 11 T cell receptor beta chains sequenced from one sample in a study of shared clonotypes between healthy human individuals. Clones were sequenced by immunoSEQ multiplex PCR, and TCRdb holds only the in-frame ones, with some missing. The data hold over 400,000 clones, with over 70% observed a single time. Sequenced: PBMCs. These receptors originate from a middle-aged woman in good health. Some clones in this sample may be carry-over from other donors' samples.

This chain links TRBV11-2 with TRBJ1-2; D call uncertain. The CDR3 covers 15 residues. Deletions cut 0 bases from V and 0 bases from J, with 8 bases between. Germline V gene sequence: CDR1 SGHAT, CDR2 FQNNGV. CDR3 DNA: TGTGCCAGCAGCTTAGACGGCCGGACTAACTATGGCTACACCTTC. Its translation is CASSLDGRTNYGYTF.

J is TRBJ2-7 and V is TRBV10-3; TRBD1 matches 7 bases. CDR1 and CDR2 from the germline V gene are ENHRY and SYGVKD. The CDR3 runs to 15 residues. V was pared by 2 bases and J by 2 bases, with 6 bases of the junction left unmatched. CDR3 coding DNA: TGTGCCATCAGTGAGAGGCAGGGGGATGCCTACGAGCAGTACTTC. This codes for CAISERQGDAYEQYF.

The CDR3 reads CSATSGNEQFF. In DNA, the CDR3 is TGCAGCGCCACCTCGGGTAATGAGCAGTTCTTC. The genes are TRBV29-1 and TRBJ2-1; no clear D. The CDR3 has 11 residues. Germline CDR1 reads SQVTM; CDR2 reads ANQGSEA. V was clipped by 7 bases and J by 7 bases, with 11 bases between them.

In this sample, this clone turned up once. Only one base separates this from a far larger clonotype, so it likely reflects a read error. The sample carries other DNA sequences with the same CDR3. J is TRBJ1-5 and V is TRBV27; unclear D gene. The CDR3 sequence is 15 residues long. Germline CDR1 is MNHEY and CDR2 is SMNVEV (reference sequence). The CDR3 region is CASSLWGVGNQPQHF. The CDR3, as DNA: TGTGCAAGCAGTTTGTGGGGTGTCGGCAATCAGCCCCAGCATTTT.

In nucleotides, the CDR3 is TGTGCCAGCAGCTTAGCCTCAGATTACTCCAAGTTCTTC. This sequence encodes CASSLASDYSKFF. The chain is built from TRBV11-2 and TRBJ2-1; D gene unclear. Germline assignment: CDR1 SGHAT and CDR2 FQNNGV. This CDR3 is built from 13 residues. The ends were cut back, 1 base at V and 14 bases at J, with 15 bases in the middle.

The chain employs TRBV7-3 and TRBJ2-2, with 7 bases that match TRBD2. Losses at the gene ends were 5 bases for V and 3 bases for J; bases not matched to a gene: 9. Germline CDR1 reads SGHTA; CDR2 reads FQGTGA. This CDR3 comprises 16 residues. The CDR3 DNA reads TGTGCCAGCAGCCCCACGACTAGCCCAGACACCGGGGAGCTGTTTTTT. Its translation is CASSPTTSPDTGELFF. Together with reference TRBV7-3 and TRBJ2-2, the CDR3 gives the full variable domain: GAGVSQTPSNKVTEKGKYVELRCDPISGHTALYWYRQSLGQGPEFLIYFQGTGAADDSGLPNDRFFAVRPEGSVSTLKIQRTERGDSAVYLCASSPTTSPDTGELFFGEGSRLTVL.

Ten or more counts support this clone. This sample includes further DNA sequences coding for the same CDR3. This chain links TRBV7-2 with TRBJ2-4; D remains ambiguous. Per germline, CDR1 SGHTA and CDR2 FQGNSA. CDR3 length: 14 amino acids. V dropped 4 bases and J dropped 11 bases, with 18 bases sitting between them. Here the CDR3 DNA reads TGTGCCAGCAGCTCAAGGGCCGGTGACTCGGTTCAGTACTTC. Its protein product is CASSSRAGDSVQYF.

This clone is a singleton in its sample. V is TRBV29-1 and J is TRBJ1-4, with 7 bases lining up with TRBD1. Germline CDR1 SQVTM, CDR2 ANQGSEA. The CDR3 consists of 12 residues. The junction had 6 bases not matched to a gene; V was cut back by 7 bases and J by 7 bases. The CDR3 nucleotides read TGCAGCGCTCGGGACAGTCGTGAAAAACTGTTTTTT. It translates to CSARDSREKLFF.

This rearrangement joins TRBV28 to TRBJ2-5, with 8 nucleotides matching TRBD2. V trimming: 4 bases; J trimming: 5 bases; junction bases outside the gene matches: 12. CDR3 length: 16 residues. CDR1 and CDR2 from the germline V gene are MDHEN and SYDVKM. The CDR3 DNA sequence: TGTGCCAGCAGTTCCTTTCGACTAGCGAGTGGTGAGACCCAGTACTTC. It codes for CASSSFRLASGETQYF.

This sequence joins TRBV21-1 and TRBJ2-1; the D call TRBD2 from the table was never checked on the DNA. TRBV21-1 is shown as a pseudogene. CDR3 length: 16 residues. The chain's CDR3 is CASSKAASGLFLEQFF. As DNA, the CDR3 is TGTGCCAGCAGCAAAGCGGCTAGCGGGTTGTTCTTAGAGCAGTTCTTC.

This sequence joins TRBV6-1 and TRBJ1-1, with 8 bases matching TRBD1. CDR3 length equals 13 residues. Per germline, CDR1 MNHNS and CDR2 SASEGT. J lost 10 bases, V lost 6 bases, and 10 bases had no gene match. This chain's CDR3 is CASSPRDRGRAFF. In DNA, the CDR3 is TGTGCCAGCAGCCCCAGAGACAGGGGTAGAGCTTTCTTT.